The 15 T cell receptor beta chains below all came from one sample that was sequenced in a study of high-grade serous ovarian cancer treatment subgroups. Tumor tissue was taken before any definitive surgery or chemotherapy was given. Produced via immunoSEQ multiplex PCR; TCRdb's table is partial and in-frame only. The top ten clones hold approximately 21% of a sample with around 3,400 clones, about 80% of them seen once. Sequencing input: tumor tissue. All receptors derive from a human donor with high-grade serous ovarian cancer.

In this sample, this clone turned up a few times. The chain has TRBV5-8 and TRBJ1-2; D possibly corresponds to TRBD1 (6 bases). The germline V gene has CDR1 SGHTS and CDR2 YDEGEE. There are 14 residues in the CDR3. V lost 5 bases and J lost 4, with 15 bases in between. The DNA for the CDR3 is TGTGCCAGCAGACCCGCCCAGGGGAGCTATGGCTACACCTTC. As protein: CASRPAQGSYGYTF.

This chain uses TRBV5-1 with TRBJ1-4; TRBD1 matches 10 bases. The CDR3 covers 15 residues. Germline V gene lookup returns CDR1 SGHRS and CDR2 YFSETQ. The V segment lost 3 bases and the J segment 5 bases; nucleotides outside the gene matches: 4. CDR3 DNA sequence: TGCGCCAGCAGCTCAGGACAGGGGGGAAATGAAAAACTGTTTTTT. Translated, it gives CASSSGQGGNEKLFF. Based on the CDR3 plus reference TRBV5-1 and TRBJ1-4, the full variable domain is KAGVTQTPRYLIKTRGQQVTLSCSPISGHRSVSWYQQTPGQGLQFLFEYFSETQRNKGNFPGRFSGRQFSNSRSEMNVSTLELGDSALYLCASSSGQGGNEKLFFGSGTQLSVL.

This clone occurred a few times. This sequence joins TRBV13 and TRBJ2-6; D tentatively fits TRBD1 or TRBD2 (5 bases each). CDR3 size: 17 residues. Germline V lookup: CDR1 PRHDT, CDR2 FYEKMQ (reference sequence). V gave up 0 bases and J gave up 2 bases, with 11 bases separating them. CDR3 sequence: CASSLGLGATGANVLTF. The CDR3 bases are TGTGCCAGCAGCTTAGGGCTCGGGGCCACTGGGGCCAACGTCCTGACTTTC.

V gene TRBV5-8 combines with J gene TRBJ2-3; tentative D call: TRBD2 (5 bases). The CDR3 covers 13 residues. Germline V CDR1 and CDR2: SGHTS, YDEGEE. The germline V and J ends were trimmed by 0 bases and 5 bases, with 7 bases remaining between them. The CDR3 sequence: CASSLDRGDTQYF. For the CDR3, the DNA is TGTGCCAGCAGCTTGGACCGGGGAGATACGCAGTATTTT.

This clone appeared a few times. The CDR3 DNA reads TGTGCCAGCGGACAGGATGCGACTAGCGGGACAGATACGCAGTATTTT. This codes for CASGQDATSGTDTQYF. This chain connects TRBV2 to TRBJ2-3, with 10 bases matching TRBD2. CDR1 is SNHLY and CDR2 is FYNNEI in the germline V gene. There are 16 residues in the CDR3. Trimming at V came to 8 bases and at J to 3 bases, leaving 11 bases not matched to a gene.

The rearrangement joins TRBV4-2 to TRBJ2-3; TRBD2 aligns across 9 bases. The junction had 7 bases not matched to a gene; V was cut back by 1 base and J by 5 bases. The CDR3 is made up of 16 amino acids. Germline loops: CDR1 LGHNA, CDR2 YNFKEQ. CDR3 region: CASSQAARGGVDTQYF. CDR3 DNA: TGTGCCAGCAGCCAAGCCGCGCGGGGGGGCGTAGATACGCAGTATTTT.

V gene TRBV7-8 combines with J gene TRBJ1-1; D uncertain. The germline CDR1 and CDR2 sequences are SGHVS and FQNEAQ. V was pared by 5 bases and J by 5 bases, with 15 bases between. The CDR3 is 14 residues long. CDR3 in amino acids: CASSPDPGGTEAFF. The CDR3 nucleotides read TGTGCCAGCAGCCCCGACCCCGGAGGGACTGAAGCTTTCTTT. The variable domain in full, with the rest retrieved from reference TRBV7-8 and TRBJ1-1, is GAGVSQSPRYKVAKRGQDVALRCDPISGHVSLFWYQQALGQGPEFLTYFQNEAQLDKSGLPSDRFFAERPEGSVSTLKIQRTQQEDSAVYLCASSPDPGGTEAFFGQGTRLTVV.

J is TRBJ2-1 and V is TRBV4-2; D is unresolved. This CDR3 contains 13 residues. Germline V gene data show CDR1 as LGHNA and CDR2 as YNFKEQ. Trimming stripped 0 bases from V and 7 bases from J, with 7 bases between. For the CDR3, the DNA is TGTGCCAGCAGCCAAGACTCCACTAATGAGCAGTTCTTC. It yields the protein CASSQDSTNEQFF.

This sequence joins TRBV6-5 and TRBJ2-7; D not certain. The V gene's germline CDR1 is MNHEY and CDR2 SVGAGI. The CDR3 totals 8 residues. V was trimmed by 9 bases and J by 5 bases, leaving 2 bases between them. The CDR3 region has the DNA TGTGCCAGACACGAGCAGTACTTC. Translated: CARHEQYF.

The gene calls are TRBV27 and TRBJ1-1; D is unresolved. Germline loops: CDR1 MNHEY, CDR2 SMNVEV (reference sequence). Trimming removed 3 bases from V and 0 bases from J, with 8 bases in between. This CDR3 is 14 amino acids long. CDR3 loop: CASSLSRMNTEAFF. CDR3 nucleotides: TGTGCCAGCAGTTTGTCCAGGATGAACACTGAAGCTTTCTTT.

The V gene is TRBV9, the J gene TRBJ2-5; 8 bases agree with TRBD2. The CDR3 is 17 amino acids. Germline V CDR1 and CDR2: SGDLS, YYNGEE. Trimming cost V 0 bases and J 1 base; bases outside gene matches: 8. This CDR3 is CASSVGRAAGGQETQYF. CDR3 nucleotides: TGTGCCAGCAGCGTAGGGAGGGCGGCGGGAGGCCAAGAGACCCAGTACTTC.

The CDR3 DNA is TGTGCCAGCAGTTACTCCGGCAGTGCTAACTATGGCTACACCTTC. It is translated as CASSYSGSANYGYTF. The chain carries TRBV6-6 and TRBJ1-2; D call uncertain. In germline, CDR1 is MNHNY, CDR2 SVGAGI (reference sequence). Trimming stripped 0 bases from V and 0 bases from J, with 8 bases between. The CDR3 has 15 amino acids.

CDR3 sequence reads: CASSLGQGVNTGELFF. The CDR3, as DNA: TGTGCCAGCAGCTTGGGACAGGGGGTTAACACCGGGGAGCTGTTTTTT. The chain employs TRBV5-6 and TRBJ2-2; 9 bases match TRBD1. This CDR3 has 16 amino acids. V lost 0 bases, J lost 2 bases, and 2 bases stayed unmatched. Germline V lookup: CDR1 SGHDT, CDR2 YYEEEE.

The V gene is TRBV28, the J gene TRBJ2-6; D possibly corresponds to TRBD1 (5 bases). V shed 6 bases and J shed 1 base, with 10 bases lying between them. The V gene's germline CDR1 is MDHEN and CDR2 SYDVKM. The CDR3 extends over 15 amino acids. The CDR3 protein is CASSPDRSGANVLTF. The CDR3 region has the DNA TGTGCCAGCAGCCCCGACAGATCTGGGGCCAACGTCCTGACTTTC.

The chain employs TRBV19 and TRBJ1-2; TRBD1 aligns across 7 bases. The CDR3 is 13 residues long. V was clipped by 5 bases and J by 2 bases; unmatched bases: 2. Germline-derived CDR1 and CDR2 are LNHDA and SQIVND (reference sequence). Written as DNA, the CDR3 is TGTGCCAGTAGTTTCAGGGGGAACTATGGCTACACCTTC. Protein: CASSFRGNYGYTF.